The 12 T cell receptor beta chains below come from one sample, sequenced in a study of blood T cell repertoires in COVID-19. Assay used: immunoSEQ multiplex PCR; TCRdb lists only in-frame clones, some missing. The sample records under 250,000 clones, about 90% being singletons. Sample: peripheral blood. The receptors were sampled from a man older than 75 with acute or convalescent COVID-19.

This chain connects TRBV7-2 to TRBJ2-7; no clear D. V was cut by 2 bases and J by 2 bases, with 10 bases left in between. CDR1 and CDR2 from the germline V gene are SGHTA and FQGNSA. CDR3 length: 14 amino acids. This chain's CDR3 is CASSLRQLAYEQYF. The CDR3, as DNA: TGTGCCAGCAGCTTAAGGCAGCTAGCCTACGAGCAGTACTTC.

This chain connects TRBV7-2 to TRBJ1-6, with D unresolved. This CDR3 contains 16 residues. The germline CDR1 and CDR2 sequences are SGHTA and FQGNSA. Between the trimmed V and J ends, which lost 0 bases and 5 bases, there was a span of 11 bases. The CDR3 region is CASSLAHGYDNSPLHF. CDR3 nucleotides: TGTGCCAGCAGCTTAGCGCACGGGTACGATAATTCACCCCTCCACTTT. Combining the CDR3 with reference TRBV7-2 and TRBJ1-6 gives the whole variable domain GAGVSQSPSNKVTEKGKDVELRCDPISGHTALYWYRQSLGQGLEFLIYFQGNSAPDKSGLPSDRFSAERTGGSVSTLTIQRTQQEDSAVYLCASSLAHGYDNSPLHFGNGTRLTVT.

The genes are TRBV18 and TRBJ1-4; no clear D. This CDR3 has 16 amino acids. Trimming stripped 3 bases from V and 5 bases from J, with 16 bases between. Per the germline V gene, CDR1 is KGHSH and CDR2 is LQKENI. CDR3 DNA: TGTGCCAGCTCACCCGGGATCCCTGGAGGAAATGAAAAACTGTTTTTT. Translated: CASSPGIPGGNEKLFF.

V is TRBV5-1 and J is TRBJ2-1; perhaps TRBD2 as D (6 bases). Germline-derived CDR1 and CDR2 are SGHRS and YFSETQ. Trimming removed 4 bases at V and 4 bases at J, with 15 bases between. The CDR3 loop spans 15 amino acids. CDR3 residues: CASSPRPGLYNEQFF. CDR3 nucleotides: TGCGCCAGCAGCCCGAGGCCGGGACTTTACAATGAGCAGTTCTTC.

The V call is TRBV14, the J call TRBJ1-2; maybe TRBD1 (6 bases). The CDR3 sequence is 14 residues long. V was cut by 0 bases and J by 2 bases, with 7 bases left in between. Germline CDR1 is SGHDN and CDR2 is FVKESK. The CDR3 region has the DNA TGTGCCAGCAGCCAAGAAACAGGGAACTATGGCTACACCTTC. Its translation is CASSQETGNYGYTF. The variable domain in full, completed from reference TRBV14 and TRBJ1-2, reads EAGVTQFPSHSVIEKGQTVTLRCDPISGHDNLYWYRRVMGKEIKFLLHFVKESKQDESGMPNNRFLAERTGGTYSTLKVQPAELEDSGVYFCASSQETGNYGYTFGSGTRLTVV.

In its sample, this clone was seen a few times. The chain employs TRBV28 and TRBJ2-4; 7 bases agree with TRBD1. Germline CDR1 reads MDHEN; CDR2 reads SYDVKM. The CDR3 sequence is 15 residues long. V lost 6 bases to trimming and J lost 2 bases; unmatched junction nucleotides: 7. CDR3 DNA sequence: TGTGCCAGCAGCACAACGACAGGGACCAAAAACATTCAGTACTTC. This translates into CASSTTTGTKNIQYF.

The chain couples TRBV4-1 to TRBJ1-2; the match to TRBD1 covers 8 bases. CDR3 size: 16 residues. V was pared by 1 base and J by 0 bases, with 4 bases of the junction left unmatched. Germline CDR1 reads MGHRA; CDR2 reads YSYEKL. For the CDR3, the DNA is TGCGCCAGCAGCCAAGGTGCGGGACAGGCTAACTATGGCTACACCTTC. It yields the protein CASSQGAGQANYGYTF.

CDR3 in DNA: TGTGCCAGCAACCGGGTCAACAATGAGCAGTTCTTC. This codes for CASNRVNNEQFF. The chain joins TRBV12-3 or TRBV12-4 to TRBJ2-1; D not certain. V lost 7 bases to trimming and J lost 5 bases, with 9 bases between them. This CDR3 is 12 amino acids long.

CDR3 DNA sequence: TGCGCCAGCCAGCTACAGAGCCCTTATTACGGGGAGCTGTTTTTT. Translating gives CASQLQSPYYGELFF. The V gene is TRBV5-1, the J gene TRBJ2-2; no reliable D call. Germline V gene data show CDR1 as SGHRS and CDR2 as YFSETQ. The V end was cut by 7 bases, the J end by 7 bases, with 20 bases between. The CDR3 length is 15 residues.

This chain joins TRBV28 and TRBJ1-6; 11 bases agree with TRBD1. After removal of 6 bases from V and 6 bases from J, the junction contained 4 bases not matched to a gene. Germline V gives CDR1 MDHEN, CDR2 SYDVKM. The CDR3 has 15 residues. CDR3 DNA sequence: TGTGCCAGCAGCGGGGGACAGGGGGTTAATTCACCCCTCCACTTT. This translates into CASSGGQGVNSPLHF.

The CDR3 spells CASSESRQVGQPQHF. As DNA, the CDR3 is TGTGCCAGCAGTGAATCAAGACAGGTTGGACAGCCCCAGCATTTT. This rearrangement joins TRBV2 to TRBJ1-5; the D gene is possibly TRBD1 (6 bases). Trimming cost V 2 bases and J 7 bases, with 15 bases left between them. From germline, CDR1 is SNHLY and CDR2 FYNNEI. CDR3 length equals 15 residues. Based on the CDR3 plus reference TRBV2 and TRBJ1-5, the full variable domain is EPEVTQTPSHQVTQMGQEVILRCVPISNHLYFYWYRQILGQKVEFLVSFYNNEISEKSEIFDDQFSVERPDGSNFTLKIRSTKLEDSAMYFCASSESRQVGQPQHFGDGTRLSIL.

The CDR3 nucleotides read TGCAGCGTTGAAGACGGTAAGGGAGGTTCAAGGGGGCTCTATGGCTACACCTTC. Encoded protein: CSVEDGKGGSRGLYGYTF. The gene calls are TRBV29-1 and TRBJ1-2; TRBD1 matches 7 bases. Germline trimming cut 0 bases from V and 4 bases from J; bases unmatched to any gene: 17. CDR1 SQVTM and CDR2 ANQGSEA come from the germline V gene. This CDR3 has 18 residues.